This T cell receptor (beta chain) was recovered during a study of T-cell memory formation after mild COVID-19. Points from the study as a whole: Clones which contracted sat mainly in CM and EM if CD4+, and in EMRA if CD8+.

CDR1 MDHEN and CDR2 SYDVKM come from the germline V gene. The CDR3 spans 14 residues. Trimming removed 5 bases from V and 4 bases from J, with 14 bases in between. This clonotype was seen a few times. Its matching antigen is unknown. TCRdb re-called the 5' RACE reads through MiXCR, storing one row per CDR3 protein. The data contain roughly 310,000 distinct CDR3 sequences, 15% of them singletons. V is TRBV28 and J is TRBJ2-5; D might be TRBD2 (5 bases). This TCR came from a man in his late teens or twenties who had mild COVID-19 (a few samples of this study predate the infection). Cell type and time point are not known. Sequencing was carried out using PBMCs or a T cell subset sorted from them (not recorded which). CDR3 nucleotide sequence: TGTGCCAGCAGTGACGCCAGCGGTAGAGAGACCCAGTACTTC. It is translated as CASSDASGRETQYF.